These 5 T cell receptor beta chains share one sample of origin, sequenced in a study of shared clonotypes between healthy human individuals. Selected positively for CCR7 and CD45RO-negative, naive CD8 cells excluded terminally differentiated effector memory CD45RA+ cells. Produced via immunoSEQ multiplex PCR; TCRdb's table is partial and in-frame only. The data hold approximately 840,000 clones, with 90% to 97% observed a single time. Material for sequencing was naive CD8+ T cells sorted from blood. The receptors were sampled from a man aged 25 to 40 in good health.

The chain is built from TRBV9 and TRBJ2-1; tentatively, D is TRBD2 (6 bases). The ends were cut back, 2 bases at V and 8 bases at J, with 17 bases in the middle. Germline V gene sequence: CDR1 SGDLS, CDR2 YYNGEE. This CDR3 contains 15 residues. The CDR3 nucleotides read TGTGCCAGCAGCGTGCGGAGTCAGGGAGGCGATGAGCAGTTCTTC. Translated: CASSVRSQGGDEQFF.

The chain recombines TRBV4-3 with TRBJ2-7; no clear D gene. Germline CDR1 LGHNA, CDR2 YSLEER. Trimming pared 0 bases from V and 1 base from J, leaving 10 bases between. The CDR3 spans 15 residues. The CDR3 DNA reads as TGCGCCAGCAGCCAAGAGTCCGGGTTGTCCTACGAGCAGTACTTC. It yields the protein CASSQESGLSYEQYF.

This clone was counted once. The V call is TRBV27, the J call TRBJ2-2; D ambiguous. With 3 bases removed from V and 6 bases from J, the gap between germline ends came to 5 bases. Germline CDR1 reads MNHEY; CDR2 reads SMNVEV (reference sequence). The length of the CDR3 is 12 residues. CDR3 in DNA: TGTGCCAGCAGTTTTCTATCCGGGGAGCTGTTTTTT. As protein: CASSFLSGELFF.

The gene calls are TRBV5-8 and TRBJ2-1, with 7 bases matching TRBD2. V lost 1 base to trimming and J lost 2 bases; unmatched junction nucleotides: 9. Germline CDR1 is SGHTS and CDR2 is YDEGEE. The CDR3 extends over 17 amino acids. The CDR3 protein is CASSLPRPGLAYNEQFF. CDR3 coding DNA: TGTGCCAGCAGCTTGCCACGTCCAGGACTAGCCTACAATGAGCAGTTCTTC.

The V and J genes are TRBV29-1 and TRBJ2-3; 8 bases agree with TRBD2. Germline V gene sequence: CDR1 SQVTM, CDR2 ANQGSEA. V shed 7 bases, J shed 2 bases, and the junction held 5 bases outside the gene matches. The CDR3 consists of 13 residues. CDR3 DNA: TGCAGCGGCCGGGGGGGGGACACAGATACGCAGTATTTT. Protein product: CSGRGGDTDTQYF.